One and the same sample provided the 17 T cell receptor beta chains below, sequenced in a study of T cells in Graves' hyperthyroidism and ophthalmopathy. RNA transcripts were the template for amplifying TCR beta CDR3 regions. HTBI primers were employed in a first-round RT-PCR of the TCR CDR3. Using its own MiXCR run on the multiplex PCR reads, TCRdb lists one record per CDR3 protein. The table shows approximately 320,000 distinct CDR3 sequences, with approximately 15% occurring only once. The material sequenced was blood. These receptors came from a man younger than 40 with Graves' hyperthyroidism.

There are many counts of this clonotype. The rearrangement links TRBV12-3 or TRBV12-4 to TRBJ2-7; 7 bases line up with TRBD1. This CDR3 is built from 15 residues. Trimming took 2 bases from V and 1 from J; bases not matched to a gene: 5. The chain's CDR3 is CASSLSGRGSYEQYF. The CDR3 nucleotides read TGTGCCAGCAGTTTAAGTGGCAGGGGGTCCTACGAGCAGTACTTC.

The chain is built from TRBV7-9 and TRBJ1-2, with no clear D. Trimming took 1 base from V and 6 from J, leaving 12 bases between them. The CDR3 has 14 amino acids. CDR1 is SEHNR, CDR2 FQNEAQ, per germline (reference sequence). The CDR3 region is CASSLELGGNGYTF. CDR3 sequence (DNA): TGTGCCAGCAGCTTAGAACTGGGTGGTAATGGCTACACCTTC.

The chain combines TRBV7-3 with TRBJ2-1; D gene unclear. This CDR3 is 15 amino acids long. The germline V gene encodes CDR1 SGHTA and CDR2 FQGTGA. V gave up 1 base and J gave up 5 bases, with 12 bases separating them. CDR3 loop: CASSLMGTSDNEQFF. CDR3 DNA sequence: TGTGCCAGCAGCTTAATGGGTACGAGTGACAATGAGCAGTTCTTC.

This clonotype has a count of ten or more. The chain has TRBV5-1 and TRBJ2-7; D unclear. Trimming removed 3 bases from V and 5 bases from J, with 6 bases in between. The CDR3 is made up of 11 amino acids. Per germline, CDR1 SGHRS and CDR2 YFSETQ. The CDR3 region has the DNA TGCGCCAGCAGCTCCCTCGACGAGCAGTACTTC. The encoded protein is CASSSLDEQYF.

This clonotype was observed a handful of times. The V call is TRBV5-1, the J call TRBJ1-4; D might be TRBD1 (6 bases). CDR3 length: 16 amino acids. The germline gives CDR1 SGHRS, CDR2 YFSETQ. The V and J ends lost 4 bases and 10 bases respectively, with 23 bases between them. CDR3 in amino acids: CASSQESDRPVGKLFF. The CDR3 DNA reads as TGCGCCAGCAGCCAAGAATCCGACAGGCCCGTAGGAAAACTGTTTTTT.

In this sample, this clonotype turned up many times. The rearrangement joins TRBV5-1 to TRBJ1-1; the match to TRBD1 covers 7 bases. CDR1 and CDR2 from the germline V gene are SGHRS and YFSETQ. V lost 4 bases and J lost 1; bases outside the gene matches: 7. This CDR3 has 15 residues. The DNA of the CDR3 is TGCGCCAGCAGCCTAGGGGGCTCGGGGAACACTGAAGCTTTCTTT. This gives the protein CASSLGGSGNTEAFF.

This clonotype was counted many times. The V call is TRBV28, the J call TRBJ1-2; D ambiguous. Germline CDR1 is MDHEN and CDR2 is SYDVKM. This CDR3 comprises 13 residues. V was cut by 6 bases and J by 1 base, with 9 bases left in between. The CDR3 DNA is TGTGCCAGCAGGACCCAGGATAACTATGGCTACACCTTC. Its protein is CASRTQDNYGYTF.

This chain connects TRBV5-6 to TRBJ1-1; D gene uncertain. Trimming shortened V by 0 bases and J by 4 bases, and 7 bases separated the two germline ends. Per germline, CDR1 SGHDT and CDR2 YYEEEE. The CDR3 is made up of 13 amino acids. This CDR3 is CASSLDVGTEAFF. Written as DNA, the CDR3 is TGTGCCAGCAGCTTGGATGTGGGCACTGAAGCTTTCTTT.

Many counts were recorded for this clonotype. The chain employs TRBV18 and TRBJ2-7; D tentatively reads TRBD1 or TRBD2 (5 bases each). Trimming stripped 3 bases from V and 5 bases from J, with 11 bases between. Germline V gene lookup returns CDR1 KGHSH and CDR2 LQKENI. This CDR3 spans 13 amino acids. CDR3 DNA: TGTGCCAGCTCACCGGCTCAGGGACACGAGCAGTACTTC. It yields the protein CASSPAQGHEQYF. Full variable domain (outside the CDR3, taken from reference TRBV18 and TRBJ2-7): NAGVMQNPRHLVRRRGQEARLRCSPMKGHSHVYWYRQLPEEGLKFMVYLQKENIIDESGMPKERFSAEFPKEGPSILRIQQVVRGDSAAYFCASSPAQGHEQYFGPGTRLTVT.

CDR3 sequence (DNA): TGTGCCAGCAGCCCTAGACAGGGGCTGGGCTATGGCTACACCTTC. Encoded protein: CASSPRQGLGYGYTF. This sequence joins TRBV27 and TRBJ1-2; 8 bases agree with TRBD1. The CDR3 is made up of 15 amino acids. With V trimmed by 6 bases and J by 4 bases, 10 bases remained unmatched. From germline, CDR1 is MNHEY and CDR2 SMNVEV (reference sequence).

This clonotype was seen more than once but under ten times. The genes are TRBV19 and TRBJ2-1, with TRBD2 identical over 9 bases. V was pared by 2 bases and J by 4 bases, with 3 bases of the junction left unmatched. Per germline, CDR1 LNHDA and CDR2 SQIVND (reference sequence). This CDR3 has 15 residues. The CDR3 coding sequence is TGTGCCAGTAGTATATCGGCGGGAGGGTACAATGAGCAGTTCTTC. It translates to CASSISAGGYNEQFF.

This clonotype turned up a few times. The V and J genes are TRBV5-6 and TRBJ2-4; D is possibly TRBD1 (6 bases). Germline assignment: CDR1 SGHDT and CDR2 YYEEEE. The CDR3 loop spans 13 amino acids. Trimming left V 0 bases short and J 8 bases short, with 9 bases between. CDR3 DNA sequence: TGTGCCAGCAGCTTGGAGGCAGGGGACATTCAGTACTTC. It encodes CASSLEAGDIQYF.

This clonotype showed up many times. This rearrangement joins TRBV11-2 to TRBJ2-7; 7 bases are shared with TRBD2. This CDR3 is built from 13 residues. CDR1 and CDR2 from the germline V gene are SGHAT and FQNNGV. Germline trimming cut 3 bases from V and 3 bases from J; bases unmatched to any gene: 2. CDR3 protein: CASSLGLYYEQYF. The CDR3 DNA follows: TGTGCCAGCAGCTTGGGACTATACTACGAGCAGTACTTC.

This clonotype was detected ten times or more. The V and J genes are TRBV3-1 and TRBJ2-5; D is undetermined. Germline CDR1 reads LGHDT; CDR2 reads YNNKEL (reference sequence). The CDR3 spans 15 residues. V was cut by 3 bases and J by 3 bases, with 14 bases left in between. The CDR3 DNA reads TGTGCCAGCAGCCATCCCATCGGGTGGGAAGAGACCCAGTACTTC. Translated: CASSHPIGWEETQYF.

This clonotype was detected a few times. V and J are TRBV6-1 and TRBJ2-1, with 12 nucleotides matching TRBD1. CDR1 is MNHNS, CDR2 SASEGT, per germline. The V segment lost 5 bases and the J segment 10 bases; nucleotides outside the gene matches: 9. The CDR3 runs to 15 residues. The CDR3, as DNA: TGTGCCAGCAGTTCCGGGGACAGGGGGCGCTTAGAGCAGTTCTTC. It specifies CASSSGDRGRLEQFF.

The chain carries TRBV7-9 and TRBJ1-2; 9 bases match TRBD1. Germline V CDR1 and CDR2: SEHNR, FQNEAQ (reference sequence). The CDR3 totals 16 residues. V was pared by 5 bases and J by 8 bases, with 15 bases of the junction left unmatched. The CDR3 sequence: CASSPGTGPPRGGYTF. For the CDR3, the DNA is TGTGCCAGCAGCCCTGGGACAGGGCCCCCGAGGGGCGGCTACACCTTC.

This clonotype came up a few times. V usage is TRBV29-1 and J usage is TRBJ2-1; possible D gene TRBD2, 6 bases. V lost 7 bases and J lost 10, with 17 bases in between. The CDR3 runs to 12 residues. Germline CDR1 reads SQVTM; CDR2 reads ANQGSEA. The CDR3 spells CSARRGTGEQFF. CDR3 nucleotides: TGCAGCGCCCGGCGGGGTACGGGGGAGCAGTTCTTC.